This TCR beta chain is drawn from a study of cytomegalovirus exposure and HLA in healthy donors. Study-level background: Of some 400 genotyped donors, about 80% clustered with self-reported Caucasian donors. Study-level results: One cluster of highly shared sequence variants probably arose as a sequencing artifact. Earlier findings revealed that most TCR beta V segments proved productive either about 87% or about 30% of the time. Fewer N-insertions (relative to the roughly 660-donor mean) were reportedly seen in an Asian-associated ancestry cluster in a later analysis.

Amplification used 60 Vbeta primers and 13 Jbeta primers. Only in-frame clones appear in the TCRdb table, and some are missing; sequencing was by immunoSEQ multiplex PCR. Reported are some 110,000 clones; the ten largest clones contain more than 3.5%. Turning to this clone: Antigen: not known.

J lost 6 bases, V lost 5 bases, and 8 bases had no gene match. Per the germline V gene, CDR1 is LNHDA and CDR2 is SQIVND (reference sequence). The CDR3 has 15 amino acids. The specimen sequenced was PBMCs. The V and J genes are TRBV19 and TRBJ1-5; TRBD1 agrees at 9 bases. The origin of this receptor is a man between 25 and 39 years old in good health and CMV-seronegative. The CDR3: CASSVLGQGSQPQHF. The CDR3 DNA reads TGTGCCAGTAGTGTACTAGGACAGGGGAGTCAGCCCCAGCATTTT.